These T cell receptor beta chains were read from a single sample in a study of T cells in Graves' hyperthyroidism and ophthalmopathy. TCRdb itself ran the multiplex PCR reads through MiXCR, one entry per CDR3 protein. The sample lists fewer than 650,000 distinct CDR3 sequences, 14% occurring once. Material for sequencing was blood. These receptors were taken from a woman in her thirties or forties with Graves' hyperthyroidism. Both conserved end residues are part of each CDR3. The D gene is left open where the match is weak. Rows give clone size only sometimes, using once, few, many, or a class for an expanded clone.

TRBD1,many,TRBV3-1,TRBJ2-7,CASSQSYRQGNTYEQYF,TGTGCCAGCAGCCAATCTTACCGACAGGGTAATACCTACGAGCAGTACTTC
.,many,TRBV4-1,TRBJ1-4,CASSRLWDGRNEKLFF,TGCGCCAGCAGCCGGTTATGGGACGGTCGTAATGAAAAACTGTTTTTT
.,few,TRBV6-1,TRBJ1-1,CASRGTDEAFF,TGTGCCAGCAGAGGGACGGATGAAGCTTTCTTT
.,.,TRBV12-3/TRBV12-4,TRBJ2-7,CASSLSLGYGQYF,TGTGCCAGCAGTTTATCGCTAGGCTACGGGCAGTACTTC
TRBD2,many,TRBV14,TRBJ2-5,CASSPGLAGRKETQYF,TGTGCCAGCAGCCCTGGACTAGCGGGGAGAAAAGAGACCCAGTACTTC
.,many,TRBV30,TRBJ1-2,CAWNLRTVNYGYTF,TGTGCCTGGAATCTCAGAACGGTTAACTATGGCTACACCTTC
.,.,TRBV5-1,TRBJ2-2,CASSLAEDSSLILNTGELFF,TGCGCCAGCAGCTTGGCTGAGGACAGCTCGTTGATATTGAACACCGGGGAGCTGTTTTTT
.,.,TRBV18,TRBJ2-3,CASSPGRDTQYF,TGTGCCAGCTCACCGGGCAGGGATACGCAGTATTTT
.,many,TRBV18,TRBJ2-2,CASSPRTEAGELFF,TGTGCCAGCTCACCACGGACAGAGGCCGGGGAGCTGTTTTTT
.,once,TRBV18,TRBJ2-7,CASSPWDGSYEQYF,TGTGCCAGCTCACCTTGGGACGGGTCCTACGAGCAGTACTTC
TRBD1,many,TRBV29-1,TRBJ2-5,CSAGKGQGALETQYF,TGCAGCGCGGGGAAGGGACAGGGGGCGTTAGAGACCCAGTACTTC
.,many,TRBV28,TRBJ2-4,CASRPTGPPSWDIQYF,TGTGCCAGCAGGCCGACAGGCCCTCCTTCGTGGGACATTCAGTACTTC
.,.,TRBV6-1,TRBJ1-5,CASSDGEGSVRHF,TGTGCCAGCAGTGATGGGGAGGGTTCGGTTAGGCATTTT
TRBD2,many,TRBV6-1,TRBJ2-3,CASTRRRERSTDTQYF,TGTGCCAGCACCAGGCGGCGGGAGAGAAGTACAGATACGCAGTATTTT
.,many,TRBV11-2,TRBJ2-7,CASSGGEQYF,TGTGCCAGCAGTGGCGGCGAGCAGTACTTC
.,.,TRBV7-9,TRBJ2-7,CASRDATASYEQYF,TGTGCCAGCAGGGACGCGACTGCTTCCTACGAGCAGTACTTC
TRBD1,many,TRBV14,TRBJ2-7,CASSHPRTGAYEQYF,TGTGCCAGCAGCCACCCCAGGACAGGGGCCTACGAGCAGTACTTC
.,.,TRBV7-2,TRBJ2-7,CASSRGIQGHEQYF,TGTGCCAGCAGCCGGGGCATTCAGGGGCACGAGCAGTACTTC
.,.,TRBV19,TRBJ1-2,CASTTDGASYGYTF,TGTGCCAGTACCACGGACGGGGCCTCCTATGGCTACACCTTC
TRBD1,many,TRBV30,TRBJ1-1,CAYTGQGLDTEAFF,TGTGCCTACACGGGACAGGGGCTTGACACTGAAGCTTTCTTT
.,.,TRBV5-1,TRBJ1-6,CASSPTRSYNSPLHF,TGCGCCAGCAGCCCCACGAGGTCCTATAATTCACCCCTCCACTTT
.,many,TRBV29-1,TRBJ2-1,CSVMGTAITSGNEQFF,TGCAGCGTGATGGGGACAGCCATTACTAGCGGCAATGAGCAGTTCTTC
TRBD2,many,TRBV28,TRBJ2-3,CASSYTSGIGISTDTQYF,TGTGCCAGCAGTTATACTAGCGGGATTGGAATTAGCACAGATACGCAGTATTTT
.,.,TRBV19,TRBJ1-6,CASRTGTYNSPLHF,TGTGCCAGTAGAACCGGGACTTATAATTCACCCCTCCACTTT